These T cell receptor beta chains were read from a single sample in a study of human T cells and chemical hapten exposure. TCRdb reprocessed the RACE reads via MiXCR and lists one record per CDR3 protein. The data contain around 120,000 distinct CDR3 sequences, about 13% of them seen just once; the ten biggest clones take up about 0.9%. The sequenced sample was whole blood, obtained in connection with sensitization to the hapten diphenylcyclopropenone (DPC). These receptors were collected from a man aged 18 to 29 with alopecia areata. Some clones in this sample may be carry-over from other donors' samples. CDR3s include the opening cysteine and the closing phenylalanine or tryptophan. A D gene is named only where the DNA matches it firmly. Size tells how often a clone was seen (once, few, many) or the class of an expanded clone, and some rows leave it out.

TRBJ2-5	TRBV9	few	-	CASSFRPSEETQYF	TGTGCCAGCAGCTTTCGACCCTCAGAAGAGACCCAGTACTTC
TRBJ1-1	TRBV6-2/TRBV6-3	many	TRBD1	CASSYGQGTEAFF	TGTGCCAGCAGCTACGGACAGGGCACTGAAGCTTTCTTT
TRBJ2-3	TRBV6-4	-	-	CASSVADTDTQYF	TGTGCCAGCAGTGTTGCGGACACAGATACGCAGTATTTT
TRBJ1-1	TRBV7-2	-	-	CASSLVVGSAEAFF	TGTGCCAGCAGCTTAGTAGTCGGCTCGGCTGAAGCTTTCTTT
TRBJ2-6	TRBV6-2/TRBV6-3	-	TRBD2	CASCYSSAGGEARANVLTF	TGTGCCAGCTGTTACTCGTCGGCGGGAGGGGAGGCTCGGGCCAACGTCCTGACTTTC
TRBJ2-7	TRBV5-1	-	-	CASSLEQGNEQYF	TGCGCCAGCAGCTTGGAACAGGGCAACGAGCAGTACTTC
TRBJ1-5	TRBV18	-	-	CASSYTGTNQPQHF	TGTGCCAGCTCATATACAGGAACCAATCAGCCCCAGCATTTT
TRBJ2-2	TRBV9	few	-	CASSLAWGATGELFF	TGTGCCAGCAGCCTGGCGTGGGGGGCAACCGGGGAGCTGTTTTTT
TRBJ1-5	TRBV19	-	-	CASSSWISNQPQHF	TGTGCCAGTAGTAGCTGGATTAGCAATCAGCCCCAGCATTTT
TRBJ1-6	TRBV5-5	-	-	CASSLEAGDSPLHF	TGTGCCAGCAGCTTGGAGGCAGGGGATTCACCCCTCCACTTT
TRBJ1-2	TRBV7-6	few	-	CASSGLRGYGYTF	TGTGCCAGCAGCGGGTTGAGGGGATATGGCTACACCTTC
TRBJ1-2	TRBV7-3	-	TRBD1	CASSFAPTGTGEDGYTF	TGTGCCAGCAGCTTCGCCCCCACCGGGACAGGGGAAGATGGCTACACCTTC
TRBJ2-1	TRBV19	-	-	CASSRGTPTEGSEQFF	TGTGCCAGTAGTCGGGGGACACCGACTGAGGGAAGTGAGCAGTTCTTC
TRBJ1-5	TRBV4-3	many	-	CASSQDLGRSSNQPQHF	TGCGCCAGCAGCCAAGATTTGGGGAGGAGTAGCAATCAGCCCCAGCATTTT
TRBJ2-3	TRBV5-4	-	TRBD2	CASTPKAGDAILDGTQYF	TGTGCCAGCACCCCGAAGGCGGGGGACGCCATTCTAGATGGTACGCAGTATTTT
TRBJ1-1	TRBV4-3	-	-	CASSQDSMGGFEAFF	TGCGCCAGCAGCCAAGATAGCATGGGAGGATTTGAAGCTTTCTTT
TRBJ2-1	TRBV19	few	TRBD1	CASRDRDRAANEQFF	TGTGCCAGTAGGGACCGGGACAGGGCGGCAAATGAGCAGTTCTTC
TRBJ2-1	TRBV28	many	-	CASSLGRYNEQFF	TGTGCCAGCAGTTTGGGTCGCTACAATGAGCAGTTCTTC
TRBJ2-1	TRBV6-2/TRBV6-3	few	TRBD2	CASRAGANSYNEQFF	TGTGCCAGTAGAGCGGGGGCGAACTCCTACAATGAGCAGTTCTTC
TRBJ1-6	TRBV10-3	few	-	CAISQQSSYNSPLHF	TGTGCCATCAGTCAACAGAGCTCCTATAATTCACCCCTCCACTTT
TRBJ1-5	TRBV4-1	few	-	CASSQVDPDRSNQPQHF	TGCGCCAGCAGCCAAGTCGATCCGGACAGATCCAATCAGCCCCAGCATTTT
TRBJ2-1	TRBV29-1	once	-	CSVVTDYNEQFF	TGCAGCGTTGTGACAGATTACAATGAGCAGTTCTTC
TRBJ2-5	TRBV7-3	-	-	CASSLGPGTLKEETQYF	TGTGCCAGCAGCTTAGGACCGGGAACCCTGAAAGAAGAGACCCAGTACTTC
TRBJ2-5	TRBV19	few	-	CASSIGGSQETQYF	TGTGCCAGTAGTATAGGCGGGTCCCAAGAGACCCAGTACTTC
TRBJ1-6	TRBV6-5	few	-	CASSYSGGQGISPLHF	TGTGCCAGCAGTTACTCGGGAGGGCAGGGAATTTCACCCCTCCACTTT
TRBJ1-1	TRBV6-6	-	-	CASSTQADTEAFF	TGTGCCAGCAGTACACAGGCTGACACTGAAGCTTTCTTT
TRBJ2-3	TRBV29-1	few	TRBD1	CSVGQRGQVYTQYF	TGCAGCGTTGGGCAACGGGGACAGGTCTATACGCAGTATTTT